These 24 T cell receptor beta chains were sequenced from one sample in a study of long-term antiretroviral therapy in people with HIV. Samples were assayed with immunoSEQ v3.0 at survey level. TCRdb keeps only in-frame clones here, not all; method: immunoSEQ multiplex PCR. Among approximately 35,000 clones listed, 94% were seen once. The sequences come from unsorted PBMCs, collected around 5.4 years after starting antiretroviral therapy. These receptors came from a woman between 50 and 59 years old with HIV.

CDR3 DNA sequence: TGTGCCAGCAGTGAAAGGCCGCAGATAACCTTC. Translated: CASSERPQITF. V usage is TRBV6-5 and J usage is TRBJ1-2; D unresolved. This CDR3 comprises 11 residues. V lost 5 bases and J lost 14, with 15 bases in between. Germline V lookup: CDR1 MNHEY, CDR2 SVGAGI.

This chain links TRBV2 with TRBJ2-1, with unresolved D. The V end lost 2 bases, the J end lost 5 bases, and 7 bases lay between the germline ends. CDR1 and CDR2 from the germline V gene are SNHLY and FYNNEI. The CDR3 is made up of 13 amino acids. The CDR3 loop reads CASSEWQNNEQFF. For the CDR3, the DNA is TGTGCCAGCAGTGAATGGCAAAACAATGAGCAGTTCTTC.

The chain is built from TRBV13 and TRBJ2-7, with D possibly matching TRBD2 (5 bases). There are 14 residues in the CDR3. V lost 0 bases, J lost 9 bases, and 15 bases lay in between. From germline, CDR1 is PRHDT and CDR2 FYEKMQ (reference sequence). The CDR3 spells CASSLGRDGALQYF. CDR3 in DNA: TGTGCCAGCAGCTTAGGCCGGGATGGAGCGTTGCAGTACTTC.

In nucleotides, the CDR3 is TGTGCCAGCAGCGTTCTTGGGGGCGGGGGGACAGGTCATTCACCCCTCCACTTT. This gives the protein CASSVLGGGGTGHSPLHF. The chain joins TRBV9 to TRBJ1-6; 8 nucleotides match TRBD1. Germline CDR1 is SGDLS and CDR2 is YYNGEE. V lost 2 bases and J lost 8; bases outside the gene matches: 15. The CDR3 runs to 18 residues.

The gene calls are TRBV4-1 and TRBJ2-1; 7 bases are a match to TRBD1. The V gene's germline CDR1 is MGHRA and CDR2 YSYEKL. V shed 3 bases and J 5 bases; nucleotides not matched to a gene: 13. The CDR3 runs to 17 residues. CDR3 nucleotides: TGCGCCAGCAGCCAGCGACAGGGAGAGATTCAGGACAATGAGCAGTTCTTC. Translation gives CASSQRQGEIQDNEQFF.

V usage is TRBV27 and J usage is TRBJ2-5, with unresolved D. CDR3 length: 13 residues. The ends were cut back, 6 bases at V and 1 base at J, with 9 bases in the middle. The germline CDR1 and CDR2 sequences are MNHEY and SMNVEV (reference sequence). DNA for the CDR3: TGTGCCAGCAGCAGGAACCTCCAAGAGACCCAGTACTTC. Its translation is CASSRNLQETQYF.

This chain connects TRBV5-6 to TRBJ2-1; 8 bases are a match to TRBD2. This CDR3 has 16 residues. Germline V gene sequence: CDR1 SGHDT, CDR2 YYEEEE. J was trimmed by 2 bases and V by 5 bases; bases with no gene match: 9. CDR3 nucleotide sequence: TGTGCCAGCAGTTTATTTACTAGCGGCCCCTACAATGAGCAGTTCTTC. Protein sequence: CASSLFTSGPYNEQFF. Complete variable domain (other parts from reference TRBV5-6 and TRBJ2-1): DAGVTQSPTHLIKTRGQQVTLRCSPKSGHDTVSWYQQALGQGPQFIFQYYEEEERQRGNFPDRFSGHQFPNYSSELNVNALLLGDSALYLCASSLFTSGPYNEQFFGPGTRLTVL.

This rearrangement joins TRBV27 to TRBJ1-1, with D unresolved. The V end was cut by 3 bases, the J end by 0 bases, with 8 bases between. Germline V gene data show CDR1 as MNHEY and CDR2 as SMNVEV (reference sequence). The CDR3 totals 14 residues. DNA of the CDR3: TGTGCCAGCAGTTTCGCAGCCCTGAACACTGAAGCTTTCTTT. It is translated as CASSFAALNTEAFF.

The chain recombines TRBV12-2 with TRBJ1-2; TRBD1, the table's D call, was not compared with the DNA. TRBV12-2 is tagged as a pseudogene. The CDR3 sequence is 17 residues long. The CDR3 DNA sequence: TGTGCAAGTCGCTTCTTCAGAGGGGACAAGCCTATAAGGGGCTACACCTTC. Protein sequence: CASRFFRGDKPIRGYTF.

The genes are TRBV11-1 and TRBJ2-7; the match to TRBD2 covers 7 bases. The CDR3 length is 13 residues. V lost 2 bases, J lost 6 bases, and 4 bases stayed unmatched. From germline, CDR1 is SGHAT and CDR2 FQDESV (reference sequence). The CDR3 here is CASSLNGLGEQYF. The CDR3, as DNA: TGTGCCAGCAGCTTAAATGGACTAGGCGAGCAGTACTTC.

This chain connects TRBV2 to TRBJ1-2, with TRBD1 matching 7 bases. J gave up 0 bases and V 8 bases, and 3 bases lay outside the gene matches. Germline CDR1 is SNHLY and CDR2 is FYNNEI. CDR3 length: 13 amino acids. CDR3 DNA: TGTGCCAGCGACAGGGAGACTAACTATGGCTACACCTTC. Translating it yields CASDRETNYGYTF. Full variable domain (outside the CDR3, taken from reference TRBV2 and TRBJ1-2): EPEVTQTPSHQVTQMGQEVILRCVPISNHLYFYWYRQILGQKVEFLVSFYNNEISEKSEIFDDQFSVERPDGSNFTLKIRSTKLEDSAMYFCASDRETNYGYTFGSGTRLTVV.

This clone was detected only a few times. As DNA, the CDR3 is TGTGCCAGCAGCTTGACTAGCGGCCAAGAGACCCAGTACTTC. The encoded protein is CASSLTSGQETQYF. This chain joins TRBV7-3 and TRBJ2-5; 9 nucleotides match TRBD2. CDR1 SGHTA and CDR2 FQGTGA come from the germline V gene. CDR3 length: 14 residues. V trimming: 3 bases; J trimming: 1 base; junction bases outside the gene matches: 0. Filled out from reference TRBV7-3 and TRBJ2-5, the complete variable domain reads GAGVSQTPSNKVTEKGKYVELRCDPISGHTALYWYRQSLGQGPEFLIYFQGTGAADDSGLPNDRFFAVRPEGSVSTLKIQRTERGDSAVYLCASSLTSGQETQYFGPGTRLLVL.

The rearrangement uses TRBV10-3 and TRBJ1-1, with 12 bases matching TRBD1. J was trimmed by 3 bases and V by 6 bases; bases with no gene match: 2. The germline V gene encodes CDR1 ENHRY and CDR2 SYGVKD. The CDR3 length is 14 residues. The CDR3 coding sequence is TGTGCCATCAGGGGGGACAGGGGGCACACTGAAGCTTTCTTT. Amino acid sequence: CAIRGDRGHTEAFF.

This clone was detected once. This sequence joins TRBV6-5 and TRBJ2-3; possible D gene TRBD2, 5 bases. Per germline, CDR1 MNHEY and CDR2 SVGAGI. The CDR3 runs 11 residues. Trimming took 8 bases from V and 4 from J, leaving 7 bases between them. The CDR3 nucleotides are TGTGCCAGCCCGAGGGCAGATACGCAGTATTTT. It encodes CASPRADTQYF.

The V and J genes are TRBV29-1 and TRBJ2-3, with no clear D. Trimming took off 2 bases at V and 6 bases at J, with 9 bases between the two ends. CDR1 is SQVTM and CDR2 is ANQGSEA in the germline V gene. The CDR3 is 12 residues long. The CDR3 DNA is TGCAGCGTTGAATTTGGCGGCGATACGCAGTATTTT. Protein product: CSVEFGGDTQYF.

The chain recombines TRBV4-3 with TRBJ2-6; 8 nucleotides match TRBD1. The germline CDR1 and CDR2 sequences are LGHNA and YSLEER. CDR3 length equals 20 residues. Germline trimming cut 0 bases from V and 2 bases from J; bases unmatched to any gene: 12. For the CDR3, the DNA is TGCGCCAGCAGCCAAGAATCCGCAGCAGGGGGCTTTACTGGGGCCAACGTCCTGACTTTC. This encodes CASSQESAAGGFTGANVLTF.

This clone was seen more than once but under ten times. The rearrangement links TRBV29-1 to TRBJ2-3, with 9 bases lining up with TRBD1. CDR3 length: 14 amino acids. Germline CDR1 reads SQVTM; CDR2 reads ANQGSEA. The junction had 8 bases not matched to a gene; V was cut back by 8 bases and J by 2 bases. The CDR3 nucleotides are TGCAGCTCTTTTGGACAGGGGACCACAGATACGCAGTATTTT. Its protein is CSSFGQGTTDTQYF.

There are a few counts of this clone. This rearrangement joins TRBV29-1 to TRBJ2-2; 7 bases are shared with TRBD2. V was clipped by 4 bases and J by 11 bases; unmatched bases: 7. The CDR3 spans 12 residues. Germline V gene data show CDR1 as SQVTM and CDR2 as ANQGSEA. The CDR3 DNA reads TGCAGCGTTGGCCCAGGGACTACAGAGCTGTTTTTT. It specifies CSVGPGTTELFF.

The chain employs TRBV5-1 and TRBJ2-3; TRBD2 is a possible D gene (7 bases). CDR3 length: 17 amino acids. The V gene's germline CDR1 is SGHRS and CDR2 YFSETQ. Trimming cost V 4 bases and J 1 base, with 19 bases left between them. The CDR3 reads CASSQAQGGGGTDTQYF. The CDR3, as DNA: TGCGCCAGCAGCCAAGCCCAGGGAGGGGGGGGCACAGATACGCAGTATTTT.

V usage is TRBV2 and J usage is TRBJ1-2, with 8 positions matching TRBD1. This CDR3 has 13 residues. The V segment lost 3 bases and the J segment 5 bases; nucleotides outside the gene matches: 2. Germline V gives CDR1 SNHLY, CDR2 FYNNEI. This CDR3 is CASSDHRGYGYTF. The CDR3 nucleotides read TGTGCCAGCAGTGATCACAGGGGGTATGGCTACACCTTC.

The chain combines TRBV19 with TRBJ2-7; D remains ambiguous. Germline V gives CDR1 LNHDA, CDR2 SQIVND (reference sequence). Between the trimmed V and J ends, which lost 1 base and 2 bases, there was a span of 6 bases. The CDR3 loop spans 13 amino acids. The CDR3 bases are TGTGCCAGTAGTATAGGGTCCCCCTACGAGCAGTACTTC. As protein: CASSIGSPYEQYF.

J is TRBJ1-2 and V is TRBV19; D is unclear. CDR3 size: 13 residues. The V gene's germline CDR1 is LNHDA and CDR2 SQIVND (reference sequence). V gave up 3 bases and J gave up 4 bases, with 9 bases separating them. The CDR3 DNA reads TGTGCCAGTAGTATTGGGCCTTCCTATGGCTACACCTTC. As protein: CASSIGPSYGYTF.

The chain has TRBV10-2 and TRBJ2-5, with TRBD2 matching over 13 bases. The trim removed 10 bases at V and 6 bases at J, leaving 8 bases unmatched. The length of the CDR3 is 14 residues. Germline loops: CDR1 WSHSY, CDR2 SAAADI. The chain's CDR3 is CAISTSGGQKTQYF. CDR3 nucleotides: TGCGCCATTTCGACTAGCGGGGGGCAAAAGACCCAGTACTTC.

The rearrangement links TRBV7-9 to TRBJ2-4; D could derive from TRBD1 or TRBD2 (6 bases each). Germline loops: CDR1 SEHNR, CDR2 FQNEAQ (reference sequence). The V end was cut by 2 bases, the J end by 6 bases, with 14 bases between. The CDR3 extends over 15 amino acids. Written as DNA, the CDR3 is TGTGCCAGCAGCTTATGGGCGGGACATGGAAACATTCAGTACTTC. Its translation is CASSLWAGHGNIQYF. Full variable domain (remainder filled in from reference TRBV7-9 and TRBJ2-4): DTGVSQNPRHKITKRGQNVTFRCDPISEHNRLYWYRQTLGQGPEFLTYFQNEAQLEKSRLLSDRFSAERPKGSFSTLEIQRTEQGDSAMYLCASSLWAGHGNIQYFGAGTRLSVL.